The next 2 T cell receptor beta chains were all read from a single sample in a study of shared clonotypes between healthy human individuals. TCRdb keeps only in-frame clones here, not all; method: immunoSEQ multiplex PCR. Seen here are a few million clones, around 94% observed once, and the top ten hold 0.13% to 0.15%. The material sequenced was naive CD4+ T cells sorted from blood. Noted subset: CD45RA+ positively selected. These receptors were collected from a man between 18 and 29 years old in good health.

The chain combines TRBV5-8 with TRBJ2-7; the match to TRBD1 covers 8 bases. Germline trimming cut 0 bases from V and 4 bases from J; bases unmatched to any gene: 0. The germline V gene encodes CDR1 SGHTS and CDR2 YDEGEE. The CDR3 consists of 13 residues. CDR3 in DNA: TGTGCCAGCAGCTTGGACAGGGGGTACGAGCAGTACTTC. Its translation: CASSLDRGYEQYF.

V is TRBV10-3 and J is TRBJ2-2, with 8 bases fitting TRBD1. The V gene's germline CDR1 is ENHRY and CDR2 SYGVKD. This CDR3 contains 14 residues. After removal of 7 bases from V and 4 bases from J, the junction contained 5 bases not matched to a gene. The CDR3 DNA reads TGTGCCATCAACCCGGACAGGGTCACCGGGGAGCTGTTTTTT. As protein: CAINPDRVTGELFF.